This T cell receptor beta chain was captured by sequencing in a study of blood T cells in healthy people across ages. For this clonotype: What it binds is not known.

From germline, CDR1 is LNHDA and CDR2 SQIVND (reference sequence). V dropped 1 base and J dropped 3 bases, with 10 bases sitting between them. The CDR3 runs to 15 residues. There were healthy Caucasian individuals from Russia, aged about 6 to 100, serving as donors. Sample-barcoded 5' priming and a J-beta primer mix drove a second PCR of about 6 to 12 cycles. Each CDR3 protein is one row after TCRdb ran MiXCR on the 5' RACE reads. The table lists about 640,000 distinct CDR3 sequences, 45% to 65% of them singletons. Regarding the study as a whole: Age advanced and TCR beta diversity per million T cells fell, roughly linearly.

The sample taken for sequencing was blood. The V gene is TRBV19, the J gene TRBJ2-1; D gene ambiguous. The source is a man aged 60-69 years in good health. This CDR3 is CASSIGPGDYNEQFF. The CDR3 nucleotides are TGTGCCAGTAGTATAGGTCCAGGCGACTACAATGAGCAGTTCTTC.